A selection of T cell receptor beta chains follows, all from one sample in a study of early T cells in non-severe SARS-CoV-2 infection. TCRdb fed the 5' RACE reads into MiXCR, producing one record per CDR3 protein. The table lists under 70,000 distinct CDR3 sequences, more than 9% of them singletons. The sequenced sample consisted of whole blood. The receptors derive from an adult who was a healthcare worker with PCR-confirmed SARS-CoV-2 infection or an uninfected control (not recorded which). CDR3s include the opening cysteine and the closing phenylalanine or tryptophan. Fields, in order: D gene, clone size, J gene, V gene, CDR3 protein, CDR3 DNA. A D gene is named only where the DNA matches it firmly. The size field is filled for only some rows; it gives once, few, many or a size class.

NA many TRBJ2-3 TRBV6-6 CASSSFGVSTDTQYF TGTGCCAGCAGTTCATTCGGGGTGAGCACAGATACGCAGTATTTT
TRBD2 many TRBJ2-1 TRBV2 CASSEALRVAGTDEQFF TGTGCCAGCAGTGAAGCGCTTCGGGTAGCGGGGACGGATGAGCAGTTCTTC
TRBD1 once TRBJ2-3 TRBV29-1 CSVDRQGVTDTQYF TGCAGCGTTGACCGACAGGGGGTCACAGATACGCAGTATTTT
NA many TRBJ1-4 TRBV2 CARVGGVGTSNEKLFF TGTGCCAGAGTAGGAGGGGTCGGGACTTCCAATGAAAAACTGTTTTTT
TRBD1 many TRBJ1-4 TRBV28 CASRSGQGPNEKLFF TGTGCCAGCAGATCGGGACAGGGGCCTAATGAAAAACTGTTTTTT
TRBD1 many TRBJ1-2 TRBV2 CASRPGQGSGYTF TGTGCCAGCAGGCCGGGACAGGGGAGTGGCTACACCTTC
TRBD2 many TRBJ2-2 TRBV11-2 CASSLSPAGVTGELFF TGTGCCAGCAGCTTAAGCCCAGCGGGAGTCACCGGGGAGCTGTTTTTT
NA many TRBJ2-5 TRBV25-1 CASSSDGSRETQYF TGTGCCAGCAGTTCAGACGGGAGTAGGGAGACCCAGTACTTC
TRBD2 NA TRBJ2-3 TRBV13 CASSSFQRGALDTQYF TGTGCCAGCAGCTCCTTCCAGCGGGGGGCGTTGGATACGCAGTATTTT
TRBD1 NA TRBJ2-7 TRBV6-1 CASSGYRGSYEQYF TGTGCCAGCAGTGGCTACAGGGGATCCTACGAGCAGTACTTC
TRBD2 many TRBJ2-2 TRBV6-5 CASSRIAGGNTGELFF TGTGCCAGCAGCAGAATAGCGGGGGGGAACACCGGGGAGCTGTTTTTT
TRBD2 few TRBJ2-3 TRBV27 CASSLSPPGASGDTDTQYF TGTGCCAGCAGTTTATCACCCCCGGGGGCTAGCGGGGACACAGATACGCAGTATTTT
TRBD2 many TRBJ2-1 TRBV5-1 CASSPGTSGKQFF TGCGCCAGCAGCCCTGGGACTAGCGGAAAGCAGTTCTTC
NA many TRBJ2-7 TRBV7-6 CASSARSEREQYF TGTGCCAGCAGCGCACGGTCAGAGAGGGAGCAGTACTTC
TRBD1 many TRBJ1-2 TRBV24-1 CATSDAGQVHGYTF TGTGCCACCAGTGACGCCGGACAGGTCCATGGCTACACCTTC
NA few TRBJ2-2 TRBV5-1 CASSLSSPNTGELFF TGCGCCAGCAGCTTGTCAAGTCCCAACACCGGGGAGCTGTTTTTT
TRBD2 NA TRBJ2-3 TRBV2 CAPGGTSVDTQYF TGTGCCCCTGGCGGGACTAGCGTTGATACGCAGTATTTT
NA few TRBJ2-1 TRBV11-1 CASSPTNTDEQFF TGTGCCAGCAGCCCCACCAACACAGACGAGCAGTTCTTC
TRBD1 NA TRBJ2-5 TRBV6-1 CASSELAGGPQETQYF TGTGCCAGCAGTGAATTGGCAGGGGGTCCCCAAGAGACCCAGTACTTC
NA NA TRBJ2-5 TRBV9 CASSVAVQETQYF TGTGCCAGCAGCGTAGCAGTCCAAGAGACCCAGTACTTC
TRBD2 NA TRBJ2-1 TRBV29-1 CSIKGTSGIYNEQFF TGCAGCATTAAAGGGACTAGCGGGATATACAATGAGCAGTTCTTC
NA many TRBJ2-6 TRBV24-1 CVRRGASAGANVLTF TGTGTCCGACGGGGGGCGAGTGCTGGGGCCAACGTCCTGACTTTC
TRBD1 NA TRBJ2-3 TRBV14 CASSLRTGAWDTQYF TGTGCCAGCAGCCTAAGGACAGGGGCTTGGGATACGCAGTATTTT
TRBD1 NA TRBJ2-3 TRBV7-2 CASSLGTGVTDTQYF TGTGCCAGCAGCTTAGGGACAGGGGTTACAGATACGCAGTATTTT
NA few TRBJ2-7 TRBV19 CASSLNDLDEQYF TGTGCCAGTAGCTTAAACGATTTGGACGAGCAGTACTTC
TRBD2 many TRBJ2-7 TRBV6-6 CASNSGTSGTYEQYF TGTGCCAGCAATTCCGGGACTAGCGGCACCTACGAGCAGTACTTC
NA many TRBJ1-6 TRBV6-5 CASSPFRSYNSPLHF TGTGCCAGCAGTCCCTTCCGCTCCTATAATTCACCCCTCCACTTT
NA few TRBJ1-5 TRBV20-1 CSAIPLEASNQPQHF TGCAGTGCTATCCCCCTGGAGGCTAGCAATCAGCCCCAGCATTTT
TRBD1 NA TRBJ2-6 TRBV29-1 CSVYGTGAHPGANVLTF TGCAGCGTCTATGGGACAGGGGCGCACCCTGGGGCCAACGTCCTGACTTTC
TRBD2 many TRBJ2-3 TRBV6-1 CASSGLAGVGTDTQYF TGTGCCAGCAGTGGACTAGCGGGGGTCGGAACAGATACGCAGTATTTT
TRBD1 NA TRBJ2-7 TRBV19 CASSPGQRPYEQYF TGTGCCAGTAGCCCGGGACAGAGACCCTACGAGCAGTACTTC
NA NA TRBJ2-3 TRBV20-1 CSVDRSGSTDTQYF TGCAGTGTGGATAGGTCGGGGAGCACAGATACGCAGTATTTT
NA many TRBJ2-1 TRBV21-1 CASGGRQGPSSYNEQFF TGTGCCAGCGGGGGAAGACAGGGCCCCAGCTCCTACAATGAGCAGTTCTTC
NA many TRBJ2-5 TRBV29-1 CSVPTGYETQYF TGCAGCGTTCCTACAGGGTACGAGACCCAGTACTTC
TRBD2 NA TRBJ2-7 TRBV5-6 CASSLETSGSGDEQYF TGTGCCAGCAGCTTGGAGACTAGCGGGAGTGGCGACGAGCAGTACTTC
NA few TRBJ1-2 TRBV12-3/TRBV12-4 CASTTREGRGYTF TGTGCCAGCACCACGCGGGAGGGGCGAGGCTACACCTTC
TRBD2 many TRBJ2-1 TRBV29-1 CSVDGGSWGEQFF TGCAGCGTTGATGGCGGGAGTTGGGGTGAGCAGTTCTTC
NA few TRBJ2-7 TRBV12-3/TRBV12-4 CASSPSKVSEQYF TGTGCCAGCAGTCCCAGCAAAGTCAGCGAGCAGTACTTC
NA many TRBJ2-4 TRBV5-6 CASSLLSLAKNIQYF TGTGCCAGCAGCCTACTCTCCCTAGCCAAAAACATTCAGTACTTC
TRBD1 many TRBJ1-2 TRBV7-9 CASSLAISGDSGYTF TGTGCCAGCAGCTTAGCAATCTCGGGGGACAGCGGCTACACCTTC
NA many TRBJ1-5 TRBV2 CASSLSRGNQPQHF TGTGCCAGCAGTCTCTCCCGTGGGAATCAGCCCCAGCATTTT
NA NA TRBJ2-1 TRBV6-1 CASRLGGSSYNEQFF TGTGCCAGCAGGCTAGGGGGGAGCTCCTACAATGAGCAGTTCTTC
TRBD2 many TRBJ2-5 TRBV5-4 CASRAGLAGDQETQYF TGTGCCAGCAGGGCAGGGCTAGCGGGGGACCAAGAGACCCAGTACTTC
TRBD1 many TRBJ1-1 TRBV30 CAWTHWTGSGPEAFF TGTGCCTGGACTCATTGGACAGGGAGTGGGCCTGAAGCTTTCTTT
NA few TRBJ2-7 TRBV7-2 CEPPPTRLGEQYF TGTGAACCGCCCCCGACACGCCTGGGGGAGCAGTACTTC
NA few TRBJ2-3 TRBV9 CASSVDPGGTDTQYF TGTGCCAGCAGCGTAGATCCGGGAGGCACAGATACGCAGTATTTT
NA many TRBJ2-6 TRBV11-2 CASTPLSGANVLTF TGTGCCAGCACCCCCCTTTCTGGGGCCAACGTCCTGACTTTC
NA many TRBJ2-7 TRBV13 CASSLAGVGEQYF TGTGCCAGCAGCTTAGCTGGGGTTGGCGAGCAGTACTTC
TRBD1 few TRBJ2-3 TRBV11-2 CASSFRDRGTDTQYF TGTGCCAGCAGCTTCCGGGACAGGGGCACAGATACGCAGTATTTT
TRBD1 few TRBJ1-2 TRBV29-1 CSVVTGSTYGYTF TGCAGCGTTGTGACAGGGAGTACCTATGGCTACACCTTC
NA NA TRBJ2-7 TRBV7-9 CASSSSFYEQYF TGTGCCAGCAGCTCCTCGTTCTACGAGCAGTACTTC
TRBD1 many TRBJ1-1 TRBV7-9 CASSLPNPGGVDAFF TGTGCCAGCAGCTTACCAAACCCAGGGGGCGTAGATGCTTTCTTT
TRBD1 many TRBJ2-5 TRBV11-2 CASSSGTGQETQYF TGTGCCAGCAGCTCGGGGACAGGTCAAGAGACCCAGTACTTC
TRBD2 many TRBJ2-1 TRBV10-2 CASSEGLAGGLSEQFF TGCGCCAGCAGTGAGGGGTTAGCGGGAGGTCTTAGTGAGCAGTTCTTC
NA many TRBJ2-5 TRBV5-5 CASSSPLEETQYF TGTGCCAGCAGCTCCCCACTTGAAGAGACCCAGTACTTC
TRBD1 NA TRBJ1-5 TRBV19 CASSSQDRSSNQPQHF TGTGCCAGTAGTTCCCAGGACAGGTCCAGCAATCAGCCCCAGCATTTT